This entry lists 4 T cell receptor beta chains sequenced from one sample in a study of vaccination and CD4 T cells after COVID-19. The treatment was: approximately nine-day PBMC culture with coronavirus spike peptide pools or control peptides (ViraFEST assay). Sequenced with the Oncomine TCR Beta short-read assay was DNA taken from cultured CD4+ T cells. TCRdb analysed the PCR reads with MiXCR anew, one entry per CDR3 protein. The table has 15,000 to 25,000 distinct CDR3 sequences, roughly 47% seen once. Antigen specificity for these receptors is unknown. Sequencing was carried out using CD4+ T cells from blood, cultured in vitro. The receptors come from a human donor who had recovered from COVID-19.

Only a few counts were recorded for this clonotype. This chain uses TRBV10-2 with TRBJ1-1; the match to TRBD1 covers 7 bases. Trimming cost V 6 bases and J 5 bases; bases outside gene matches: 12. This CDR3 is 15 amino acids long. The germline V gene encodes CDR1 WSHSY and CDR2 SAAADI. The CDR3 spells CASRGGGGRWTEAFF. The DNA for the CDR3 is TGCGCCAGCAGGGGAGGGGGCGGAAGGTGGACTGAAGCTTTCTTT.

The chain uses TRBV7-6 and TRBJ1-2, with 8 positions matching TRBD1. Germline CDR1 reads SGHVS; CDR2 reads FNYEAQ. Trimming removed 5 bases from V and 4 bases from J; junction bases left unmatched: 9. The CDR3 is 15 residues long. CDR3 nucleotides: TGTGCCAGCAGCACCTGGACAGGGTCATCCTATGGCTACACCTTC. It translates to CASSTWTGSSYGYTF.

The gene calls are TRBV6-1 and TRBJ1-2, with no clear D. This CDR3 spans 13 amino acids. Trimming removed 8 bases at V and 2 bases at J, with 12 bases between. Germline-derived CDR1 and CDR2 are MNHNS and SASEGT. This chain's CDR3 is CASWPGGNYGYTF. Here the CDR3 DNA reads TGTGCCAGCTGGCCTGGTGGGAACTATGGCTACACCTTC.

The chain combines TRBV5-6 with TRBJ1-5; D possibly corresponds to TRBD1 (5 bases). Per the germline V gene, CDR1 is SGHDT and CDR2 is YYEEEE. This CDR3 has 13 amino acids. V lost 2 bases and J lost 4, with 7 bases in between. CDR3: CASSLRGNQPQHF. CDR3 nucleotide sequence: TGTGCCAGCAGCTTACGGGGGAATCAGCCCCAGCATTTT.